The 5 T cell receptor beta chains presented below share a single source sample, sequenced in a study of blood T cell repertoires in COVID-19. The protocol was immunoSEQ multiplex PCR, while the TCRdb copy is restricted to in-frame clones and leaves out a portion. The sample has roughly 120,000 clones, more than 60% seen once. Sequencing used peripheral blood. The receptors originated from a man between 65 and 80 years old with acute or convalescent COVID-19.

The gene calls are TRBV18 and TRBJ2-2; 7 nucleotides align to TRBD2. The junction had 5 bases not matched to a gene; V was cut back by 1 base and J by 0 bases. The CDR3 is 17 amino acids. Germline CDR1 KGHSH, CDR2 LQKENI. CDR3 nucleotide sequence: TGTGCCAGCTCACCACTTCCTAGCGGAGCGAACACCGGGGAGCTGTTTTTT. Amino acid sequence: CASSPLPSGANTGELFF.

This clone was observed a handful of times. The rearrangement uses TRBV6-6 and TRBJ1-2; 8 nucleotides match TRBD1. The CDR3 totals 14 residues. In germline, CDR1 is MNHNY, CDR2 SVGAGI (reference sequence). V shed 4 bases and J 3 bases; nucleotides not matched to a gene: 4. DNA of the CDR3: TGTGCCAGCAGTTCGATGGACAGGGACTATGGCTACACCTTC. Protein sequence: CASSSMDRDYGYTF.

This clone was observed a few times. The V gene is TRBV5-5, the J gene TRBJ2-4; 16 nucleotides align to TRBD2. Germline loops: CDR1 SGHKS, CDR2 YYEKEE (reference sequence). Losses at the gene ends were 4 bases for V and 0 bases for J; bases not matched to a gene: 4. The CDR3 has 18 amino acids. CDR3 loop: CASSTGTSGRGAKNIQYF. The CDR3 region has the DNA TGTGCCAGCAGCACCGGGACTAGCGGGAGGGGAGCCAAAAACATTCAGTACTTC.

The CDR3 protein is CATSREGQVNTEAFF. CDR3 DNA sequence: TGTGCCACCAGCAGAGAGGGACAGGTTAACACTGAAGCTTTCTTT. V and J are TRBV15 and TRBJ1-1, with TRBD1 identical over 8 bases. The V segment lost 0 bases and the J segment 2 bases; nucleotides outside the gene matches: 2. This CDR3 is 15 amino acids long. Per the germline V gene, CDR1 is LNHNV and CDR2 is YYDKDF (reference sequence).

This clone was counted between two and nine times. The V call is TRBV5-1, the J call TRBJ2-2; 9 positions match TRBD2. The CDR3 totals 15 residues. V shed 5 bases, J shed 4 bases, and the junction held 6 bases outside the gene matches. CDR1 is SGHRS and CDR2 is YFSETQ in the germline V gene. DNA for the CDR3: TGCGCCAGCAGTCCGACTAGCGGTCTCACCGGGGAGCTGTTTTTT. Its translation is CASSPTSGLTGELFF.